This T cell receptor beta chain was sequenced for a study of cytomegalovirus exposure and HLA in healthy donors. Overall study: Ancestry clustering placed about four fifths of approximately 420 genotyped donors in the Caucasian-associated cluster. Overall study findings and caveats: In a later analysis, TCR beta V- and J-gene trimming was associated with a missense DCLRE1C variant. In terms of immune exposure information, only CMV serostatus was available. The authors listed approximately 160 TCR beta chains as cytomegalovirus-associated.

The PCR contained 60 Vbeta and 13 Jbeta primers. Generated by immunoSEQ multiplex PCR, the TCRdb table keeps only in-frame clones and is missing some. The sample records about 64,000 clones, 60% to 85% being singletons. The ends lost 3 bases at V and 2 bases at J; junction bases unmatched: 5. The CDR3 runs to 17 residues. Germline CDR1 is MNHEY and CDR2 is SMNVEV (reference sequence). Regarding this clone: The antigen is unknown.

The V gene is TRBV27, the J gene TRBJ2-2, with TRBD2 matching 11 bases. The sequence was obtained from a male donor in good health and CMV-seropositive. The specimen sequenced was PBMCs. This chain's CDR3 is CASSLFLAGGNTGELFF. CDR3 DNA sequence: TGTGCCAGCAGTTTGTTCCTAGCGGGGGGCAACACCGGGGAGCTGTTTTTT.